The 8 T cell receptor beta chains in this list originate from one sample, sequenced in a study of CD8+ T cells in alopecia areata. cDNA serving as the sequencing template came from extracted, reverse transcribed RNA. TCRdb's table, derived via immunoSEQ multiplex PCR, lists solely in-frame clones and lacks some. The sample was found to contain 250,000 or so clones, and every one recurs. Cutaneous lymph nodes were pooled and cells sorted by CD4, CD8alpha, NKG2D, NKG2ACE and more. The sample was CD4+ T cells sorted from a lymph node. The origin of the receptors is a C3H/HeJ mouse with alopecia areata. For this mouse line, the MHC haplotype is H2-k.

Remarks on this clone: Gene names denote mouse genes. The read ends 4 residues shy of where the CDR3 ends; the end is completed using the germline J gene. This sample includes further DNA sequences coding for the same CDR3. The chain has TRBV19 and TRBJ1-2; D remains unclear. The CDR3 is 13 residues long. Looked up from germline, CDR1 is FNHDT and CDR2 is SITEND (reference sequence). V was clipped by 4 bases and J by 0 bases, with 7 bases between them. CDR3 region: CASSPTANSDYTF. The CDR3 DNA, read in part, is TGTGCCAGCAGTCCAACAGCAAACTCC.

On this clone itself: Genes here carry mouse names. The read finishes 4 residues shy of the CDR3 end, and the germline J gene is used to complete it. The chain carries TRBV13-1 and TRBJ2-1, with 7 bases fitting TRBD2. In germline, CDR1 is NSHNY, CDR2 SYGAGN. V gave up 4 bases and J gave up 0 bases; unmatched junction bases: 4. The CDR3 contains 15 residues. The CDR3 protein is CASSPGTANYAEQFF. The part of the CDR3 DNA that was read is TGTGCCAGCAGTCCGGGGACTGCTAACTATGCT.

This clone was found a few times. Gene names and germline match the mouse. The sequence runs out 4 residues before the end of the CDR3; the remainder is reconstructed from the germline J gene. The chain links TRBV13-1 to TRBJ1-2; 7 bases are a match to TRBD1. Trimming at V came to 3 bases and at J to 0 bases, leaving 2 bases not matched to a gene. The CDR3 is 14 amino acids. The germline V gene encodes CDR1 NSHNY and CDR2 SYGAGN. CDR3 sequence reads: CASSGQGSNSDYTF. The CDR3 DNA, read in part, is TGTGCCAGCAGTGGACAGGGTTCAAACTCC.

This clone was picked up a small number of times. Any gene name here is a mouse gene name. The CDR3 region is CASSPRDRGLSYEQYF. The CDR3 DNA, read in part, is TGTGCCAGCAGTCCCCGGGACAGGGGCCTTTCCTAT. The chain links TRBV19 to TRBJ2-7; 10 bases are shared with TRBD1. The sequence runs out 4 residues before the end of the CDR3; the remainder is reconstructed from the germline J gene. CDR3 size: 16 residues. After removal of 4 bases from V and 1 base from J, the junction contained 8 bases not matched to a gene. Germline lookup yields CDR1 FNHDT and CDR2 SITEND (reference sequence).

In regard to this clone: Genes and germline are mouse. The read falls 4 residues short of the CDR3 end, and the missing part is taken from the germline J gene. The chain links TRBV19 to TRBJ2-7; TRBD2 agrees at 12 bases. CDR1 and CDR2 (germline): FNHDT, SITEND (reference sequence). The CDR3 loop spans 13 amino acids. The sequenced part of the CDR3 DNA is TGTGCCAGCAAGACTGGGGGGGCTCAT. Translation gives CASKTGGAH. The complete CDR3 reads CASKTGGAHEQYF.

This clone has ten or more counts. Genes and germline are mouse. The sequence runs out 3 residues before the end of the CDR3; the remainder is reconstructed from the germline J gene. Other DNA sequences from this sample encode an identical CDR3 as well. J is TRBJ1-6 and V is TRBV17, with D uncertain. TRBJ1-6 is flagged as an ORF with uncertain function. Trimming cost V 5 bases and J 0 bases, with 5 bases left between them. Germline values: CDR1 MNHDT, CDR2 YYDKIL. The CDR3 loop spans 14 amino acids. Incomplete CDR3 DNA: TGTGCTAGCAGTCAGAATTCCTATAATTCGCCC. Amino acids: CASSQNSYNSP. The whole CDR3 region reads CASSQNSYNSPLYF.

As concerns this clone: Mouse germline and gene names are used. The sequenced fragment ends 4 residues before the CDR3 boundary, so the rest is inferred from the germline J gene. V gene TRBV5 combines with J gene TRBJ2-7; 7 bases are shared with TRBD1. The CDR3 totals 14 residues. Germline V CDR1 and CDR2: LGHNA, YNLKQL (reference sequence). The CDR3 reads CASSQDSGQYEQYF. The part of the CDR3 DNA that was read is TGTGCCAGCAGCCAAGATTCGGGACAGTAT.

This clone has a count of ten or more. Genes and germline come from the mouse. The read ends 4 residues early relative to the CDR3; the germline J gene fills the gap. The same CDR3 arises from other DNA sequences in this sample as well. This chain links TRBV1 with TRBJ2-7; tentatively, D is TRBD1 (6 bases). The CDR3 totals 12 residues. The germline V gene encodes CDR1 NSQYPW and CDR2 LRSPGD (reference sequence). CDR3: CTCSGGQYEQYF. CDR3 DNA (partial): TGCACCTGCAGTGGGGGACAATAT.